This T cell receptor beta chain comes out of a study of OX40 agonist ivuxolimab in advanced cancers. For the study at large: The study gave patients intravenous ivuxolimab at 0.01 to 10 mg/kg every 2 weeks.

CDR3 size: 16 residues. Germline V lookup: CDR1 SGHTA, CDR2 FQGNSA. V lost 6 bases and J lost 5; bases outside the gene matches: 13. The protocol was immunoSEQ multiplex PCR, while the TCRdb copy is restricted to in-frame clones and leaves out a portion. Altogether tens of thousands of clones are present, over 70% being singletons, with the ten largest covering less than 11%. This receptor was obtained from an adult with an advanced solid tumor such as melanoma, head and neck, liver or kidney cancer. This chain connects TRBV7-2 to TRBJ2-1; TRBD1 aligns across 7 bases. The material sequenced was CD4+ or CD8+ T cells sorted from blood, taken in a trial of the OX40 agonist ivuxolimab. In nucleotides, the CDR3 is TGTGCCAGCAGTTTCAGGATCGACAGGGAAAACAATGAGCAGTTCTTC. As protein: CASSFRIDRENNEQFF.